The 16 T cell receptor beta chains below all came from one sample that was sequenced in a study of cytomegalovirus exposure and HLA in healthy donors. Sequenced by immunoSEQ multiplex PCR; TCRdb stores in-frame clones only, minus some. The sample lists more than 95,000 clones; 89% were seen once. Sequencing was carried out using PBMCs. The source is a woman aged 18-29 years in good health and CMV-seronegative.

The chain links TRBV10-3 to TRBJ1-1; D gene uncertain. Germline V lookup: CDR1 ENHRY, CDR2 SYGVKD. This CDR3 region has 14 residues. The V and J ends lost 3 bases and 5 bases respectively, with 13 bases between them. As DNA, the CDR3 is TGTGCCATCAGTGACTCTAATCAGCGGACTGAAGCTTTCTTT. It codes for CAISDSNQRTEAFF.

The chain recombines TRBV6-6 with TRBJ2-1; 10 bases agree with TRBD1. The junction had 7 bases not matched to a gene; V was cut back by 6 bases and J by 5 bases. Germline V gives CDR1 MNHNY, CDR2 SVGAGI (reference sequence). The CDR3 runs 15 residues. Here the CDR3 reads CASSPGTGEHNEQFF. CDR3 DNA: TGTGCCAGCAGCCCCGGGACAGGGGAACACAATGAGCAGTTCTTC.

This clone showed up just a few times. The V and J genes are TRBV7-2 and TRBJ2-1, with 15 nucleotides matching TRBD2. Germline V gene sequence: CDR1 SGHTA, CDR2 FQGNSA. The CDR3 runs 17 residues. J gave up 7 bases and V 5 bases, and 9 bases lay outside the gene matches. The CDR3 nucleotides read TGTGCCAGCAGCCGGGGACTAGCGGGAGGTGTGCTGAATGAGCAGTTCTTC. Its translation: CASSRGLAGGVLNEQFF.

This chain uses TRBV11-3 with TRBJ2-1; the D gene is possibly TRBD2 (6 bases). This CDR3 spans 12 amino acids. Trimming stripped 4 bases from V and 9 bases from J, with 10 bases between. Germline-derived CDR1 and CDR2 are SGHNT and YENEEA. The CDR3 region has the DNA TGTGCCAGCAGCTCGACTAGATCTGAGCAGTTCTTC. Its protein product is CASSSTRSEQFF.

The chain combines TRBV12-5 with TRBJ2-7; a possible D gene is TRBD2 (6 bases). The CDR3 runs to 10 residues. Germline V gene lookup returns CDR1 LGHNT and CDR2 FRNRAP. CDR3 nucleotide sequence: TGTGTGGAGGGTGGGGGCGAGCAGTACTTC. This translates into CVEGGGEQYF.

The CDR3 protein is CSVFQDTQYF. In DNA form, the CDR3 reads TGCAGCGTTTTTCAAGATACGCAGTATTTT. This chain joins TRBV29-1 and TRBJ2-3; D not resolved. The V gene's germline CDR1 is SQVTM and CDR2 ANQGSEA. With 5 bases removed from V and 5 bases from J, the gap between germline ends came to 5 bases. This CDR3 is built from 10 residues.

This clone was counted between two and nine times. The chain joins TRBV2 to TRBJ1-5; a weak D match, TRBD1 (6 bases). V lost 7 bases, J lost 11 bases, and 18 bases lay in between. The CDR3 contains 13 residues. Per germline, CDR1 SNHLY and CDR2 FYNNEI. CDR3 coding DNA: TGTGCCAGCAATGGGGACACGGGTATGGCCCAGCATTTT. Translated: CASNGDTGMAQHF.

The gene calls are TRBV28 and TRBJ2-7; 7 bases align to TRBD2. V was clipped by 8 bases and J by 1 base; unmatched bases: 2. The CDR3 runs 12 residues. Germline CDR1 and CDR2: MDHEN and SYDVKM. The CDR3 here is CASGRDSYEQYF. In nucleotides, the CDR3 is TGTGCCAGCGGGAGGGATTCCTACGAGCAGTACTTC.

The chain has TRBV29-1 and TRBJ1-2; TRBD1 is a possible D gene (6 bases). The V gene's germline CDR1 is SQVTM and CDR2 ANQGSEA. The CDR3 length is 13 residues. Trimming shortened V by 6 bases and J by 5 bases, and 16 bases separated the two germline ends. The CDR3 sequence is CSVSTDSRYGYTF. CDR3 DNA sequence: TGCAGCGTCTCAACGGACAGTAGATATGGCTACACCTTC.

V usage is TRBV27 and J usage is TRBJ2-5; 8 positions agree with TRBD2. Trimming removed 8 bases from V and 5 bases from J; junction bases left unmatched: 10. The V gene's germline CDR1 is MNHEY and CDR2 SMNVEV (reference sequence). The CDR3 length is 14 residues. The CDR3 loop reads CASGLAGSRETQYF. The CDR3 DNA follows: TGTGCCAGCGGTCTAGCGGGCTCAAGGGAGACCCAGTACTTC.

The J gene is TRBJ2-7, the V gene TRBV21-1; the table's D call TRBD1 went unverified against the DNA. TRBV21-1 represents a pseudogene. This CDR3 contains 16 residues. The CDR3 DNA follows: TGTGCCAGCAGCAAAGCACAGGGGGCCCAACCCTACGAGCAGTACGTC. Translating it yields CASSKAQGAQPYEQYV.

The chain couples TRBV30 to TRBJ2-7; a possible D gene is TRBD2 (5 bases). The germline V gene has CDR1 GTSNPN and CDR2 SVGIG (reference sequence). This CDR3 contains 14 residues. Trimming stripped 2 bases from V and 2 bases from J, with 13 bases between. CDR3 loop: CAWSLPFGAYEQYF. The CDR3 coding sequence is TGTGCCTGGAGTCTACCTTTCGGGGCCTACGAGCAGTACTTC.

This rearrangement joins TRBV2 to TRBJ1-4; TRBD1 might be the D (5 bases). V was pared by 10 bases and J by 5 bases, with 14 bases between. The CDR3 runs to 13 residues. Germline-derived CDR1 and CDR2 are SNHLY and FYNNEI. The CDR3 bases are TGTGCCAATATAGACAGCACAAATGAAAAACTGTTTTTT. Translated, it gives CANIDSTNEKLFF.

Concerning this clone: Since no conserved phenylalanine or tryptophan closes the CDR3, a read error is the likely cause. Because the CDR3's place on the DNA is in doubt, the DNA is left out and the CDR3 is given as listed by TCRdb. The chain recombines TRBV10-1 with TRBJ2-3; TRBD2 reflects the table's D call only, with no check against the DNA. Germline CDR1 WNHNN, CDR2 SYGVQD (reference sequence). The CDR3 has 9 residues if both end residues are counted. This CDR3 reads CASSEREAG.

This rearrangement joins TRBV6-4 to TRBJ1-5, with unresolved D. Germline CDR1 reads MRHNA; CDR2 reads SNTAGT. This CDR3 contains 16 residues. V lost 3 bases and J 2 bases, leaving 14 bases between the germline ends. CDR3 sequence: CASSESPGERNQPQHF. CDR3 sequence (DNA): TGTGCCAGCAGTGAATCCCCGGGAGAGCGCAATCAGCCCCAGCATTTT.

This chain links TRBV7-9 with TRBJ2-3; D is unclear. This CDR3 has 13 amino acids. Between the trimmed V and J ends, which lost 2 bases and 0 bases, there was a span of 3 bases. Germline V lookup: CDR1 SEHNR, CDR2 FQNEAQ (reference sequence). CDR3 coding DNA: TGTGCCAGCAGCTTATCTAGCACAGATACGCAGTATTTT. Protein sequence: CASSLSSTDTQYF.